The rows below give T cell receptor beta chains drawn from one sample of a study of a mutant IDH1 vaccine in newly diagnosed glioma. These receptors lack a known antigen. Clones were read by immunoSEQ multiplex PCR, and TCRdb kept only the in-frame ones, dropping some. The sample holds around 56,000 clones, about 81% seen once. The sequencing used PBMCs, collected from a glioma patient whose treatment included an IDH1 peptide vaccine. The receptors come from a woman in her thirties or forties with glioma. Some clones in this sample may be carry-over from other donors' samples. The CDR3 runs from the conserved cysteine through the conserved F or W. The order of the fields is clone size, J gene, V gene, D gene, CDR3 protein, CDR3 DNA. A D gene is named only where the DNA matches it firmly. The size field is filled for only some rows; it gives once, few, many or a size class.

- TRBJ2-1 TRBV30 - CAWSVPPREQFF TGTGCCTGGAGTGTACCCCCTCGTGAGCAGTTCTTC
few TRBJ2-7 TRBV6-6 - CASSRHDEQYF TGTGCCAGCAGCCGGCATGACGAGCAGTACTTC
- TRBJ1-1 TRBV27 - CASSLVLGRMNTEAFF TGTGCCAGCAGTTTAGTTCTGGGTCGAATGAACACTGAAGCTTTCTTT
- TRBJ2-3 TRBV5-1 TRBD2 CASSHGTSGGVGSDTQYF TGCGCCAGCAGCCACGGGACTAGCGGGGGGGTAGGGTCAGATACGCAGTATTTT
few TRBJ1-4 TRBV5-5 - CASSWGPGGEKLFF TGTGCCAGCAGCTGGGGACCCGGGGGCGAAAAACTGTTTTTT
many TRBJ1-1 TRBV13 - CASSPPTVNTEAFF TGTGCCAGCAGCCCCCCGACAGTGAACACTGAAGCTTTCTTT
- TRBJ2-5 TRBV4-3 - CASSQVQWEETQYF TGCGCCAGCAGCCAAGTACAGTGGGAAGAGACCCAGTACTTC
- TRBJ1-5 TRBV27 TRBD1 CASSPTGGGQPQHF TGTGCCAGCAGTCCGACAGGGGGGGGTCAGCCCCAGCATTTT
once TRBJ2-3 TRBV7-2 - CASSLERGASTDTQYF TGTGCCAGCAGCTTAGAACGGGGAGCTAGCACAGATACGCAGTATTTT
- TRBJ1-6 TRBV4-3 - CASSQEEGNNSPLHF TGCGCCAGCAGCCAAGAGGAGGGGAACAATTCACCCCTCCACTTT
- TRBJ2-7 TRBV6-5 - CASRPTGTGYEQYF TGTGCCAGCAGGCCTACCGGTACCGGCTACGAGCAGTACTTC
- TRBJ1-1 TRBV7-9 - CASSSIRHWEVFF TGTGCCAGCAGCTCAATAAGGCATTGGGAAGTTTTCTTT
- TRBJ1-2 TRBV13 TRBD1 CASSTRQGPNYGYTF TGTGCCAGCAGCACTCGACAGGGACCTAACTATGGCTACACCTTC
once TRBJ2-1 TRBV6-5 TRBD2 CASSYTSGGPYNEQFF TGTGCCAGCAGTTACACCAGCGGGGGGCCCTACAATGAGCAGTTCTTC
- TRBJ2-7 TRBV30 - CAWSVTRDYEQYF TGTGCCTGGAGTGTTACCAGGGACTACGAGCAGTACTTC
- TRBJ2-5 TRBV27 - CASSLAKYQETQYF TGTGCCAGCAGTTTAGCTAAGTACCAAGAGACCCAGTACTTC
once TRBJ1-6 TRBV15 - CATSRDLTGFNNSPLHF TGTGCCACCAGCAGAGATCTCACAGGGTTCAATAATTCACCCCTCCACTTT
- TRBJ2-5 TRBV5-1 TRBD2 CASSGGLRETQYF TGCGCCAGCAGCGGGGGACTAAGAGAGACCCAGTACTTC
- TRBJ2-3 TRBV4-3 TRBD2 CASSHLLAGDTDTQYF TGCGCCAGCAGCCACCTACTAGCGGGGGACACAGATACGCAGTATTTT
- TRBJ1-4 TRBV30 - CAWSEGNEKLFF TGTGCCTGGAGTGAGGGGAATGAAAAACTGTTTTTT
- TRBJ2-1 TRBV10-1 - CASSTSSNEQFF TGCGCCAGCAGTACTTCCAGCAATGAGCAGTTCTTC
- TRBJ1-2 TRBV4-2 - CASSQDLGGDYYGYTF TGTGCCAGCAGCCAAGATTTGGGAGGGGACTACTATGGCTACACCTTC
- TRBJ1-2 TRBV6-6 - CASSPKGPASNYGYTF TGTGCCAGCAGCCCCAAGGGGCCTGCTTCTAACTATGGCTACACCTTC
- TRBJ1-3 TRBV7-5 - CARSLAPDRYSGNTIYF TGTGCCAGAAGCTTAGCCCCGGACAGGTACTCTGGAAACACCATATATTTT
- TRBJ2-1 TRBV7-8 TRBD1 CASSTDRGNEQFF TGTGCCAGCAGCACCGACAGGGGCAATGAGCAGTTCTTC
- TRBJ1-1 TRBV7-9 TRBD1 CASSLEDRRVYTEAFF TGTGCCAGCAGCTTAGAGGACAGGAGGGTTTACACTGAAGCTTTCTTT
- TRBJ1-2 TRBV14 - CASSRGPPANYGYTF TGTGCCAGCAGCCGCGGACCACCCGCTAACTATGGCTACACCTTC
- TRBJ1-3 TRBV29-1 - CSVGGLGNTIYF TGCAGCGTTGGGGGGTTGGGAAACACCATATATTTT
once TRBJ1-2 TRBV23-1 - CASSPASGLGYGYTF TGCGCCAGCAGTCCCGCATCGGGGCTGGGGTATGGCTACACCTTC
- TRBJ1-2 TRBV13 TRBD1 CASSLEGGQGFGYTF TGTGCCAGCAGCTTAGAGGGGGGACAGGGCTTTGGCTACACCTTC
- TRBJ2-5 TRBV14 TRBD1 CASSPGQELGETQYF TGTGCCAGCAGCCCGGGACAGGAATTAGGGGAGACCCAGTACTTC
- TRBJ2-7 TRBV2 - CASSPRFNEQYF TGTGCCAGCAGTCCTCGATTTAACGAGCAGTACTTC
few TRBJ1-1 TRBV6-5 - CASIRTDGGTEAFF TGTGCCAGCATTAGGACGGACGGGGGGACTGAAGCTTTCTTT
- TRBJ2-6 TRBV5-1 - CASSLDPGANVLTF TGCGCCAGCAGCTTGGACCCTGGGGCCAACGTCCTGACTTTC
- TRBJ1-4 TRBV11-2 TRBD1 CASSPDRGGEKLFF TGTGCCAGCAGCCCGGACAGGGGTGGTGAAAAACTGTTTTTT
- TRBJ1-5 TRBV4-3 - CASSLTFSTVRGQPQHF TGCGCCAGCAGCCTGACCTTCTCGACAGTTCGGGGTCAGCCCCAGCATTTT
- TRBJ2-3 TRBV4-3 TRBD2 CASSQEPPSGEADTQYF TGCGCCAGCAGCCAAGAGCCGCCTAGCGGGGAGGCAGATACGCAGTATTTT
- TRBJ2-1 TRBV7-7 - CASSREAGNEQFF TGTGCTAGCAGCCGCGAGGCGGGCAATGAGCAGTTCTTC
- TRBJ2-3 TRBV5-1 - CASSPGPTQYF TGCGCCAGCAGCCCAGGACCAACGCAGTATTTT
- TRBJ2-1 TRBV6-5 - CASSLTASSYNEQFF TGTGCCAGCAGCCTGACAGCCAGCTCCTACAATGAGCAGTTCTTC
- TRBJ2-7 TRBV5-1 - CASSFRQFPDVPYF TGCGCCAGCAGCTTCCGACAGTTCCCAGATGTCCCGTACTTC
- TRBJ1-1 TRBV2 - CASSEAPPRAEAFF TGTGCCAGCAGTGAAGCGCCCCCCCGGGCTGAAGCTTTCTTT
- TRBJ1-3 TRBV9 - CASSVRGVGNTIYF TGTGCCAGCAGCGTAAGGGGAGTTGGAAACACCATATATTTT
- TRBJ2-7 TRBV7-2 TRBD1 CASSKGTVPYEQYF TGTGCCAGCAGCAAGGGGACAGTACCTTACGAGCAGTACTTC
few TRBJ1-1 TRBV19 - CASSVMGGDTEAFF TGTGCCAGTAGTGTGATGGGAGGGGACACTGAAGCTTTCTTT
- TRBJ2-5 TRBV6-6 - CASRGPEGETQYF TGTGCCAGCAGGGGACCAGAGGGGGAGACCCAGTACTTC